This TCR beta chain was obtained from a study of cytomegalovirus exposure and HLA in healthy donors (dated by TCRdb to between 2016 and 2019). Background on the whole study: According to an earlier analysis of several hundred of the donors, about 179 million T cells yielded 90 million to 140 million unique TCR beta sequences and approximately 280 Gb of sequence data. Class I and class II HLA loci were covered by the typing at four-digit resolution. In addition to the first cohort of 666 subjects, a separate validation cohort of 120 different subjects was used. To study patterns of TCR occurrence, a later analysis re-analyzed previously published TCR beta repertoires from around 700 donors and added high-resolution HLA genotyping. All discovery cohort repertoires had been generated on a single sequencing platform. The genetic ancestry cluster associated with self-reported Caucasian donors included approximately 85% of the 398 genotyped donors. Rather than using new phenotypic data, the later analysis identified candidate immune exposures from TCR beta sequences and from how often those sequences occurred across donors. Among some 410 genotyped donors of the cohort, an average of roughly 230,000 unique TCR beta nucleotide sequences was sequenced per donor, of which about 18% were non-productive. The study combined high-throughput TCR immunosequencing, statistical association of individual TCRs with disease status, and machine learning to predict cytomegalovirus infection status. Donor age, sex, ethnicity and CMV serostatus were collected together with the repertoire data. The study used immunosequencing to profile the T cell repertoires of 670 or so subjects and linked those repertoires to cytomegalovirus serostatus. Genome-wide SNP genotypes for about 65% of the 666 donors were used in a later genetic analysis, which treated that subset as a discovery cohort. Several DR-DQ haplotypes were handled as single units for association and clustering because linkage in the cohort was strong. The number of typed donors differed by locus: about 620-640 for A, B, C, DRB1 and DQB1; approximately 530 for DQA1; 600 to 610 for DPA1; and approximately 450 for DPB1. An early release covering approximately 600 HLA-typed donors comprised about 300 gigabases of sequencing data and around 86 million unique TCR sequences. To decide whether each TCR beta V gene segment behaved as functional or pseudogenic, an earlier analysis of some 600 of the donors relied on high-throughput TCR beta sequencing. The study aimed to test whether cataloging public T cell receptors could reveal signatures of past pathogen exposure. The study at large found these results: A group of highly shared sequence variants was considered likely to be a technical artifact of the sequencing pipeline. In this cohort, only TCR beta chains were sequenced, and detectable features were limited by the absence of alpha or paired-chain data. Several of the top co-occurrence clusters appeared to be linked to parvovirus B19, influenza, CMV and Epstein-Barr virus, according to a later analysis. A later analysis associated about 18,000 TCR beta sequences with specific HLA alleles at a false discovery rate of 0.05. Most CMV-associated TCR beta chains appeared to be HLA-restricted in a later analysis, and the HLA associations seemed to be driven largely by CMV exposure. According to a later genetic analysis, donors in an Asian-associated ancestry cluster had fewer N-insertions in productive TCRs than the approximately 700-donor mean. The classifier was reported to diagnose cytomegalovirus status with high specificity and sensitivity in both the original cohort and the validation cohort. CMV serostatus was the only immune exposure information available for the cohort. Three of the identified cytomegalovirus-associated TCR beta chains were confirmed in vitro to be specific for cytomegalovirus antigens. A later analysis found that HLA-associated TCR beta chains were more clonally expanded and had lower generation probabilities than equally common non-associated chains. An earlier analysis of roughly 570 of the donors showed that most TCR beta V segments appeared in productive rearrangements either about 87% or about 30% of the time, which broadly matched IMGT annotations. Approximately 16 rarely observed V segments, including chromosome 9 orphons, were excluded from the earlier analysis of several hundred of the donors because counts were too low. While some public TCRs were present in many individuals, most TCR sequences turned up only very rarely across donors. The study listed 164 TCR beta chains as associated with cytomegalovirus. Strong co-occurrence of HLA alleles, especially DR and DQ, made assigning TCR associations to individual alleles difficult. Because some donors lacked HLA typing at each locus, the association tests relied only on the typed subset. A further reported finding was that TCR beta sequences accurately predicted the HLA-A and HLA-B alleles for most subjects in the first cohort. Linkage disequilibrium might explain the correlated functional status among segregating V segments, but an unknown experimental factor could not be ruled out. Some IMGT-functional V segments, including TRBV6-2 and TRBV6-3, could not be distinguished by the 87-base-pair reads and were therefore excluded. According to a later analysis, TCR association rates differed among HLA loci, with DRB1 alleles showing the most associated TCRs and HLA-C alleles showing the fewest. The authors suggested that the approach could potentially be generalized to other disease states and immunological phenotypes. An association between a missense DCLRE1C variant and V-gene and J-gene trimming of TCR beta chains was found in a later genetic analysis and replicated in an independent cohort. Roughly uniform sequencing depth across donors was assumed in presence/absence analyses, although this assumption may not hold.

Library construction relied on the immunoSEQ multiplex PCR assay. A mixture of 60 forward primers for TCR Vbeta segments and 13 reverse primers for TCR Jbeta segments was used in the multiplex PCR. Amplification of the CDR3 region of rearranged TCR beta genes was performed with a multiplex PCR assay on genomic DNA. The Illumina HiSeq System was used to sequence the amplified TCR beta libraries as 87-base-pair reads. The study's own analysis went as follows. In a later analysis, approximately 74 million unique TCR beta chains were counted across the 690 or so repertoires, and approximately 11 million of these chains were shared by at least two donors. To remove PCR and sequencing errors, raw reads were error-corrected and collapsed into unique sequences using a nearest-neighbor algorithm that merged closely related sequences. CDR3 sequences were aligned to IMGT reference sequences to assign V, D and J gene segments. Each retained sequence needed at least a six-nucleotide match to both a V gene segment and a J gene segment. A rearrangement was called productive if the CDR3 had no stop codons and remained in frame with V and J, and every other rearrangement was called non-productive. CDR3 was defined by IMGT convention, running from the second conserved V-encoded cysteine to the conserved J-encoded phenylalanine. The earlier analysis of a few hundred of the donors excluded any sequence lacking an unambiguous match to a single V gene segment. An earlier analysis of 587 of the donors classified V segments as functional when productive rearrangements were above 56.7% and as segregating when the standard deviation between donors was above 5%. A statistical classification framework was developed to diagnose cytomegalovirus status using the catalog of TCR beta chain sequences. In a later analysis, TCR nucleotide sequences were compared against IMGT/GENE-DB human TR gene sequences so that V and J genes could be assigned. A later analysis assigned CDR3 sequences and most-parsimonious VDJ recombination scenarios with the TCRdist pipeline. In a later analysis, each TCR beta chain was defined by its CDR3 amino acid sequence together with its V-gene family, and reads lacking a unique V-gene family were excluded. To address suspected cross-contamination and a sequencing artifact, a later analysis removed around 590 highly shared, low-generation-probability nucleotide sequences. In a later analysis, a clonal expansion index was calculated for each public chain from normalized within-repertoire ranks of inferred template counts. In a later analysis, generation probabilities were computed with a VDJ recombination model fitted to out-of-frame rearrangements, and the resulting probabilities were checked against IGoR. Hypergeometric tests were used in a later analysis to score TCR-TCR, TCR-HLA and TCR-CMV co-occurrence, with a repertoire-size bias correction applied to the TCR pairs. A later analysis estimated false discovery rates by permuting HLA or CMV assignments 20 times. A later analysis grouped co-occurring TCRs with DBSCAN, adding TCRdist sequence similarity when clustering within HLA-allele-positive subsets. Repertoires with fewer than 30,000 or more than 120,000 public chains were left out of co-occurrence clustering, as were five repertoires with anomalous nucleotide sharing. Entries here come from immuneACCESS through TCRdb and include only in-frame sequences with V and J called. Some clones fail to appear in such tables; in the studies checked, an unresolved V gene covers under half of the shortfall, and the cause of the remainder is unknown. V and J calls and clone size are copied from that table; D and trimming were computed from the DNA. In all, the sample holds over 150,000 clones, and roughly 80% of those were seen once. The top ten hold around 10% of the sample.

The CDR3 runs 13 residues from the cysteine to the phenylalanine. Only the CDR3 part of the read is kept: 39 bases, read in frame from the first base. Trimming removed 5 bases from V and 4 bases from J, leaving 14 bases between the germline ends. As encoded in the germline V gene (reference sequence), CDR1 is GTSNPN while CDR2 is SVGIG. Points on this clone: Its antigen has not been determined. No base qualities exist here, and no much larger clone lies one base off it.

The cohort comprised some 700 healthy bone marrow donors. At the time of sampling, all cohort members were nominally healthy, though unrecorded immune exposures were likely present. The donor was CMV seropositive and belonged to the group of more than 250 seropositive cohort members. Each donor provided a peripheral blood sample, and peripheral blood mononuclear cells were used for TCR beta sequencing. The Qiagen DNeasy Blood Extraction Kit was used to extract genomic DNA from the blood cell samples. This sequence was found in a man aged 50 or older in good health and CMV-seropositive. The rearrangement combines TRBV30 with TRBJ1-1, with the D gene not confidently named. The sample was PBMCs. The CDR3 amino acid sequence is: CAWAAVEGTEAFF. The nucleotides read TGTGCCTGGGCCGCCGTAGAGGGCACTGAAGCTTTCTTT.